A selection of T cell receptor beta chains follows, all from one sample in a study of cytomegalovirus exposure and HLA in healthy donors. Clones were sequenced by immunoSEQ multiplex PCR, and TCRdb holds only the in-frame ones, with some missing. The table lists about 68,000 clones, 75% to 90% of them singletons. Sequencing input: PBMCs. These receptors were collected from a human donor in good health. The CDR3 runs from the conserved cysteine through the conserved F or W. Each record gives: clone size, D gene, V gene, J gene, CDR3 protein, CDR3 DNA. The D gene is left open where the match is weak. Part of the rows lack a size; the others show once, few, many or a class for expanded clones.

>.|.|TRBV14|TRBJ2-7
CASSSFYEQYF
TGTGCCAGCAGCTCCTTCTACGAGCAGTACTTC
>.|.|TRBV18|TRBJ2-1
CASSPQGGGAINNEQFF
TGTGCCAGCTCACCGCAGGGAGGGGGGGCGATTAACAATGAGCAGTTCTTC
>.|TRBD1|TRBV5-1|TRBJ2-7
CASSQGQLPYEQYF
TGCGCCAGCAGCCAGGGACAGCTCCCCTACGAGCAGTACTTC
>.|.|TRBV7-2|TRBJ2-5
CASSLEGGTTGLVAQYF
TGTGCCAGCAGCTTAGAGGGGGGGACTACAGGGTTGGTAGCCCAGTACTTC
>.|.|TRBV19|TRBJ2-7
CASSIAWGQTYEQYF
TGTGCCAGTAGTATAGCCTGGGGGCAGACCTACGAGCAGTACTTC
>.|TRBD1|TRBV5-6|TRBJ2-5
CASSLNPGTGGTQYF
TGTGCCAGCAGCTTAAACCCCGGGACAGGGGGGACCCAGTACTTC
>few|.|TRBV2|TRBJ2-5
CASSEGAVETQYF
TGTGCCAGCAGTGAGGGGGCAGTAGAGACCCAGTACTTC
>.|TRBD1|TRBV6-5|TRBJ1-1
CASSLRQGDTEAFF
TGTGCCAGCAGTCTCAGACAGGGAGACACTGAAGCTTTCTTT
>.|TRBD1|TRBV5-1|TRBJ1-2
CASSNPGQGFSGYTF
TGCGCCAGCAGCAATCCGGGACAGGGGTTTTCGGGCTACACCTTC
>once|.|TRBV7-8|TRBJ2-5
CASSKTQGAGQETQYF
TGTGCCAGCAGCAAGACACAGGGCGCCGGGCAAGAGACCCAGTACTTC
>.|.|TRBV4-1|TRBJ2-3
CASSQLRDSRDTQYF
TGCGCCAGCAGCCAACTAAGGGACTCAAGGGATACGCAGTATTTT
>.|.|TRBV25-1|TRBJ2-7
CASSAWQGWHEQYF
TGTGCCAGCAGTGCGTGGCAGGGGTGGCACGAGCAGTACTTC
>.|TRBD1|TRBV6-1|TRBJ2-4
CASSEALPGTGVGFSLAKNIQYF
TGTGCCAGCAGTGAAGCGCTTCCCGGGACAGGGGTAGGGTTTTCCTTAGCCAAAAACATTCAGTACTTC
>.|.|TRBV6-1|TRBJ1-3
CASRVGQSGNTIYF
TGTGCCAGCAGAGTTGGACAATCTGGAAACACCATATATTTT
>few|TRBD2|TRBV7-2|TRBJ2-3
CASSLVAGAPNF
TGTGCCAGCAGCTTGGTAGCGGGGGCCCCCAATTTT
>.|TRBD1|TRBV10-3|TRBJ1-1
CAISPGQEVEAFF
TGTGCCATCAGCCCGGGACAGGAGGTTGAAGCTTTCTTT
>.|.|TRBV2|TRBJ1-4
CASSVVRANEKLFF
TGTGCCAGCAGTGTAGTGAGAGCTAATGAAAAACTGTTTTTT
>.|.|TRBV10-3|TRBJ2-3
CATHPDQGGADTQYF
TGTGCCACCCACCCAGATCAGGGGGGCGCAGATACGCAGTATTTT
>.|.|TRBV27|TRBJ2-2
CASSPMAAGTGELFF
TGTGCCAGCAGCCCGATGGCGGCGGGCACCGGGGAGCTGTTTTTT
>.|TRBD1|TRBV7-3|TRBJ1-6
CASSRTGGDRGFSPLHF
TGTGCCAGCAGCCGCACGGGCGGGGACAGGGGTTTTTCACCCCTCCACTTT
>.|TRBD2|TRBV15|TRBJ2-3
CATSSPGRDTQYF
TGTGCCACCAGCAGCCCCGGGAGGGATACGCAGTATTTT
>.|TRBD1|TRBV29-1|TRBJ2-1
CSVPGQGNNEQFF
TGCAGCGTCCCGGGACAGGGGAACAATGAGCAGTTCTTC
>.|.|TRBV6-1|TRBJ2-6
CASNMGTGANVLTF
TGTGCCAGCAATATGGGCACTGGGGCCAACGTCCTGACTTTC
>.|.|TRBV7-6|TRBJ1-1
CASSIQMNTEAFF
TGTGCCAGCAGCATTCAAATGAACACTGAAGCTTTCTTT
>.|TRBD2|TRBV29-1|TRBJ2-3
CSVHPGLVGTDTQYF
TGCAGCGTTCACCCGGGACTAGTGGGCACAGATACGCAGTATTTT
>.|.|TRBV30|TRBJ1-5
CAWSAQGTGPQHF
TGTGCCTGGAGTGCTCAGGGTACTGGGCCCCAGCATTTT
>.|TRBD1|TRBV6-6|TRBJ2-2
CASSPPRQTGELLF
TGTGCCAGCAGCCCGCCTCGACAGACAGGGGAGCTGCTTTTT
>.|TRBD1|TRBV6-6|TRBJ1-4
CASKPGQGSELFF
TGTGCCAGCAAACCGGGACAGGGATCGGAACTGTTTTTT
>few|TRBD1|TRBV6-5|TRBJ1-5
CASSYSGGPNNQPQHF
TGTGCCAGCAGTTACTCAGGGGGCCCGAACAATCAGCCCCAGCATTTT
>.|TRBD1|TRBV7-3|TRBJ1-1
CASSLEGQGSEAFF
TGTGCCAGCAGCTTAGAGGGACAGGGATCTGAAGCTTTCTTT
>.|.|TRBV30|TRBJ2-5
CAWAQTRAQETQYF
TGTGCCTGGGCCCAAACGCGGGCCCAAGAGACCCAGTACTTC
>.|.|TRBV19|TRBJ1-1
CASRKRGGTEAFF
TGTGCCAGTAGGAAGCGGGGAGGCACTGAAGCTTTCTTT
>.|TRBD1|TRBV19|TRBJ2-2
CASSTHKTGNPGELFF
TGTGCCAGTAGTACCCATAAGACAGGGAACCCCGGGGAGCTGTTTTTT
>.|TRBD1|TRBV6-1|TRBJ2-5
CASNLRDRGFETQYF
TGTGCCAGCAACCTCCGAGACAGGGGCTTCGAGACCCAGTACTTC
>.|.|TRBV7-9|TRBJ2-7
CSIFSPLSYEQYF
TGTTCCATCTTTAGCCCATTAAGCTACGAGCAGTACTTC
>.|.|TRBV5-1|TRBJ2-7
CASSLILGQLYEQYF
TGCGCCAGCAGCTTAATATTAGGACAGTTGTACGAGCAGTACTTC
>.|.|TRBV7-2|TRBJ1-1
CASSLVKGTEAFF
TGTGCCAGCAGCTTAGTCAAGGGGACTGAAGCTTTCTTT
>.|.|TRBV2|TRBJ2-7
CASSGPGDPSYEQYF
TGTGCCAGCAGTGGCCCGGGGGATCCCTCCTACGAGCAGTACTTC
>.|.|TRBV13|TRBJ2-6
CASSLMIGGSSGANVLTF
TGTGCCAGCAGTCTCATGATAGGGGGAAGCTCTGGGGCCAACGTCCTGACTTTC
>.|.|TRBV9|TRBJ2-2
CASSVVGGHTGELFF
TGTGCCAGCAGCGTAGTCGGGGGACACACCGGGGAGCTGTTTTTT